The 18 T cell receptor beta chains reported below all come from one sample, sequenced in a study of Ad26.COV2.S vaccination and SARS-CoV-2 variants (dated by TCRdb to the early 2020s). The library was obtained by the immunoSEQ multiplex PCR assay. TCRdb limited this immuneACCESS table to in-frame rearrangements with V and J called. A share of clones is missing; checked studies link under half to unresolved V genes, and the rest is unexplained. Present in this sample are roughly 380,000 clones, 70% to 90% of which were seen just once. Of the sample, approximately 3.5% is held by the ten largest clones. The treatment or condition label, read with the paper, signifies: approximately 18 received Ad26.COV2.S at low or high dose, single or two shots; 5 received placebo; per-sample allocation not given. For vaccine and placebo recipients, the sequenced repertoires came from samples collected on day 63 after the first injection.

The sample in question was peripheral blood, obtained in a trial of Ad26.COV2.S vaccine versus placebo. All receptors derive from a person between 18 and 60 years old who received the Ad26.COV2.S COVID-19 vaccine or a placebo.

The J gene is TRBJ2-7, the V gene TRBV7-2; D not certain. Germline V gene data show CDR1 as SGHTA and CDR2 as FQGNSA. V was cut by 1 base and J by 4 bases, with 8 bases left in between. The CDR3 totals 13 residues. The CDR3 spells CASSLGFPYEQYF. Written as DNA, the CDR3 is TGTGCCAGCAGCTTAGGTTTTCCATACGAGCAGTACTTC. Full variable domain (rest looked up from reference TRBV7-2 and TRBJ2-7): GAGVSQSPSNKVTEKGKDVELRCDPISGHTALYWYRQSLGQGLEFLIYFQGNSAPDKSGLPSDRFSAERTGGSVSTLTIQRTQQEDSAVYLCASSLGFPYEQYFGPGTRLTVT.

The rearrangement uses TRBV19 and TRBJ2-5; weak D call: TRBD2 (7 bases). CDR1 and CDR2 from the germline V gene are LNHDA and SQIVND (reference sequence). The ends were cut back, 2 bases at V and 4 bases at J, with 11 bases in the middle. The CDR3 covers 14 residues. The CDR3 sequence is CASSINREGETQYF. The CDR3 nucleotides read TGTGCCAGTAGTATAAACAGGGAGGGAGAGACCCAGTACTTC. The full variable domain, its missing parts supplied by reference TRBV19 and TRBJ2-5, is DGGITQSPKYLFRKEGQNVTLSCEQNLNHDAMYWYRQDPGQGLRLIYYSQIVNDFQKGDIAEGYSVSREKKESFPLTVTSAQKNPTAFYLCASSINREGETQYFGPGTRLLVL.

The sample holds a few counts of this clone. V and J are TRBV29-1 and TRBJ2-5; D is ambiguous. The V and J ends lost 7 bases and 2 bases respectively, with 8 bases between them. Germline V gene lookup returns CDR1 SQVTM and CDR2 ANQGSEA. This CDR3 spans 11 amino acids. The CDR3 here is CSGLWQETQYF. For the CDR3, the DNA is TGCAGCGGCCTATGGCAAGAGACCCAGTACTTC.

The rearrangement uses TRBV25-1 and TRBJ1-3; a weak D match, TRBD1 (5 bases). The germline V gene has CDR1 MGHDK and CDR2 SYGVNS. CDR3 length: 16 amino acids. Trimming pared 4 bases from V and 5 bases from J, leaving 18 bases between. The DNA of the CDR3 is TGTGCCAGCAGTGGGGCGGGGGAACCTGCTAGAAACACCATATATTTT. Its translation is CASSGAGEPARNTIYF.

The chain is built from TRBV6-5 and TRBJ2-1, with a tentative D call TRBD2 (7 bases). Trimming shortened V by 7 bases and J by 10 bases, and 17 bases separated the two germline ends. CDR3 size: 13 residues. Per the germline V gene, CDR1 is MNHEY and CDR2 is SVGAGI. The CDR3 loop is CASTSSGGREQFF. The CDR3 region has the DNA TGTGCCAGCACGTCATCGGGGGGCAGGGAGCAGTTCTTC.

Details on this clone: Other DNA variants within this sample encode the same CDR3. This rearrangement joins TRBV28 to TRBJ2-5; D is perhaps TRBD1 (5 bases). The germline V gene has CDR1 MDHEN and CDR2 SYDVKM. The CDR3 extends over 13 amino acids. Trimming stripped 5 bases from V and 5 bases from J, with 12 bases between. CDR3 DNA sequence: TGTGCCAGCAGTCTAAGGGGCCTGGAGACCCAGTACTTC. Translation: CASSLRGLETQYF.

This chain links TRBV5-1 with TRBJ2-1, with D possibly matching TRBD2 (6 bases). This CDR3 region has 13 residues. V was shortened by 7 bases and J by 4 bases, with 12 bases between the two germline ends. CDR1 is SGHRS, CDR2 YFSETQ, per germline. The CDR3 loop reads CASGAGHYNEQFF. CDR3 nucleotide sequence: TGCGCCAGCGGTGCGGGGCATTACAATGAGCAGTTCTTC.

This sequence joins TRBV19 and TRBJ2-4; 7 nucleotides line up with TRBD2. Germline CDR1 and CDR2: LNHDA and SQIVND (reference sequence). The junction had 11 bases not matched to a gene; V was cut back by 3 bases and J by 6 bases. This CDR3 comprises 16 residues. The CDR3 reads CASSIMMAREGNIQYF. The CDR3 coding sequence is TGTGCCAGTAGTATCATGATGGCCAGGGAGGGAAACATTCAGTACTTC.

The rearrangement links TRBV4-3 to TRBJ2-7; a weak D match, TRBD1 (6 bases). With 4 bases removed from V and 0 bases from J, the gap between germline ends came to 13 bases. The CDR3 is 15 amino acids. The germline CDR1 and CDR2 sequences are LGHNA and YSLEER. The CDR3 protein is CASSLTQGSSYEQYF. Here the CDR3 DNA reads TGCGCCAGCAGCCTAACCCAGGGGAGCTCCTACGAGCAGTACTTC.

The J gene is TRBJ1-6, the V gene TRBV30; the D gene is possibly TRBD1 (6 bases). V lost 6 bases and J 5 bases, leaving 17 bases between the germline ends. Germline V lookup: CDR1 GTSNPN, CDR2 SVGIG (reference sequence). This CDR3 spans 15 amino acids. Written as DNA, the CDR3 is TGTGCCTGCCCGAGGGGGGCAGCCAATAATTCACCCCTCCACTTT. Its translation: CACPRGAANNSPLHF. The entire variable domain, with the rest obtained from reference TRBV30 and TRBJ1-6, is as follows: SQTIHQWPATLVQPVGSPLSLECTVEGTSNPNLYWYRQAAGRGLQLLFYSVGIGQISSEVPQNLSASRPQDRQFILSSKKLLLSDSGFYLCACPRGAANNSPLHFGNGTRLTVT.

This clone appeared a few times. V and J are TRBV5-1 and TRBJ1-5; D not resolved. Germline lookup yields CDR1 SGHRS and CDR2 YFSETQ. The V and J ends lost 0 bases and 3 bases respectively, with 10 bases between them. The CDR3 extends over 15 amino acids. In DNA, the CDR3 is TGCGCCAGCAGCTTGGCCGGGGTCTCCAATCAGCCCCAGCATTTT. Translating gives CASSLAGVSNQPQHF.

The chain combines TRBV28 with TRBJ2-7; TRBD1 agrees at 8 bases. V dropped 4 bases and J dropped 3; count of bases not matched to a gene: 14. In germline, CDR1 is MDHEN, CDR2 SYDVKM. CDR3 length: 17 residues. In nucleotides, the CDR3 is TGTGCCAGCAGTTCAACAACCGGACAGGGTTCCATCTACGAGCAGTACTTC. Amino acids: CASSSTTGQGSIYEQYF.

The CDR3 here is CASRTVGFTGELFF. CDR3 nucleotides: TGTGCCAGTAGGACGGTAGGGTTCACCGGGGAGCTGTTTTTT. The chain employs TRBV19 and TRBJ2-2, with D unclear. The CDR3 is made up of 14 amino acids. Trimming shortened V by 6 bases and J by 4 bases, and 12 bases separated the two germline ends. Germline lookup yields CDR1 LNHDA and CDR2 SQIVND (reference sequence).

The V and J genes are TRBV11-2 and TRBJ2-5; the match to TRBD2 covers 7 bases. With 4 bases clipped from V and 5 bases from J, the junction kept 16 bases outside the gene matches. Germline V lookup: CDR1 SGHAT, CDR2 FQNNGV. The CDR3 is 17 amino acids. The CDR3 reads CASSYPTSWNPGETQYF. The CDR3 nucleotides are TGTGCCAGCAGCTACCCGACTAGCTGGAACCCGGGGGAGACCCAGTACTTC.

In the case of this clone: Within the sample, other DNA sequences also encode this same CDR3. The V call is TRBV5-1, the J call TRBJ2-5; D is ambiguous. The CDR3 is made up of 14 amino acids. CDR1 is SGHRS and CDR2 is YFSETQ in the germline V gene. With 2 bases removed from V and 1 base from J, the gap between germline ends came to 9 bases. CDR3 coding DNA: TGCGCCAGCAGCTTAGGAACGGTCCAAGAGACCCAGTACTTC. Protein product: CASSLGTVQETQYF.

V usage is TRBV6-5 and J usage is TRBJ2-5, with TRBD2 matching 14 bases. V trimming: 8 bases; J trimming: 5 bases; junction bases outside the gene matches: 7. From germline, CDR1 is MNHEY and CDR2 SVGAGI. The CDR3 runs to 15 residues. CDR3 residues: CASATSGRAWETQYF. CDR3 sequence (DNA): TGTGCCAGCGCGACTAGCGGGAGGGCCTGGGAGACCCAGTACTTC.

The chain uses TRBV7-9 and TRBJ1-3; 7 bases agree with TRBD1. Germline-derived CDR1 and CDR2 are SEHNR and FQNEAQ (reference sequence). V was clipped by 4 bases and J by 3 bases; unmatched bases: 6. The CDR3 has 15 residues. The CDR3 loop reads CASSWTGQNGNTIYF. The CDR3, as DNA: TGTGCCAGCAGCTGGACGGGACAGAATGGAAACACCATATATTTT.

This rearrangement joins TRBV10-3 to TRBJ2-1; D call uncertain. With 3 bases removed from V and 7 bases from J, the gap between germline ends came to 16 bases. Germline CDR1 ENHRY, CDR2 SYGVKD. The CDR3 totals 15 residues. The CDR3 sequence: CAISELGLLGNEQFF. The CDR3 nucleotides read TGTGCCATCAGTGAATTAGGGTTGCTTGGTAATGAGCAGTTCTTC.